The source of this T cell receptor beta chain is a study of blood T cell repertoires in COVID-19 (dated by TCRdb to 2020 to 2021). In terms of the full investigation: Collaborator samples came from the United States, Italy and Spain and covered acute and convalescent phases of COVID-19. The material from the prospective study consisted of cDNA or gDNA derived from T cells, B-cell-depleted T cells, or PBMCs. Subjects who had been exposed to COVID-19, were actively infected with it, or had recovered from it provided the deeply sampled blood TCRbeta repertoires that made up the dataset. The repertoires were made available in a free public database intended to serve as a resource for research on the immune response to SARS-CoV-2. The samples were drawn from the first 160 participants of the ongoing ImmuneRACE study and from about 1,200 subjects provided by 6 global collaborators. Sample metadata almost always included a de-identified subject ID, COVID-19 status, age in years and sex. Where available, HLA class I and class II types were taken from metadata supplied by the sample provider and were not determined by assay-based typing.

Each collaborating institution followed its own protocols to collect whole blood in K2EDTA tubes. For TCRbeta analysis, collaborator samples were shipped as frozen whole blood, as isolated PBMCs, or as DNA extracted from either sample type. TCRbeta CDR3 regions were amplified from genomic DNA by means of the immunoSEQ Assay, a bias-controlled multiplex PCR. The source study handled its data this way. The number of nucleated cells in each sample was estimated by amplification of reference gene primers within the assay. Sequence reads were collapsed and filtered to measure the absolute abundance of every unique TCRbeta CDR3 rearrangement. For each sample, productive Simpson clonality was calculated as the square root of Simpson's diversity index across productive rearrangements. The immuneACCESS repertoire file appears here via TCRdb, limited to in-frame rearrangements. These files lack a portion of the clones; in checked studies, under half of the deficit traces to unresolved V genes, and the cause of the others is not known. V, J and clone size were drawn from that table, and D and trimming were deduced from the DNA. The sample has fewer than 140,000 clones on record, over 70% of them singletons. Around 0.92% of the sample lies in the top ten.

Points the paper makes about the study in general: The amount of clinical and demographic metadata varied by source and participant and was provided uncurated.

For this clone: Its target antigen remains unknown. Qualities for individual bases were not recorded, and no much larger clone is one base off.

The sequenced sample consisted of peripheral blood. The TCR originated in a human donor with acute or convalescent COVID-19. The donor label of this sample is uncertain.

The CDR3 sequence is CASSYRDYNEQFF. The DNA sequence reads TGTGCCAGCAGCTACCGGGATTACAATGAGCAGTTCTTC. The rearrangement joined TRBV5-6 to TRBJ2-1; TRBD2 might be the D gene, on 5 matching bases. The germline V gene supplies CDR1 SGHDT and CDR2 YYEEEE. Including the terminal cysteine and phenylalanine, the CDR3 comprises 13 residues. Only the CDR3 DNA stays, 39 bases, in frame from base 1. V is clipped by 3 bases and J by 4 bases, and the sequence between their germline boundaries is 8 bases long.